This T cell receptor beta chain was sequenced in a study of identifying expanded T cells in peripheral blood. Trimming stripped 7 bases from V and 5 bases from J, with 17 bases between. The CDR3 spans 14 residues. In germline, CDR1 is LNHDA, CDR2 SQIVND (reference sequence). Clones were read by immunoSEQ multiplex PCR, and TCRdb kept only the in-frame ones, dropping some. This table has approximately 100,000 clones, 87% appearing once. The source is a person aged 18 to 75 in good health. The chain combines TRBV19 with TRBJ1-1; D unclear. The sequencing input was blood. In nucleotides, the CDR3 is TGTGCCAGTACCATGACCGGGGAGGGAACTGAAGCTTTCTTT. It codes for CASTMTGEGTEAFF.